The clone carrying this T cell receptor beta chain has more than one count but fewer than ten. There are 14 residues in the CDR3. Germline assignment: CDR1 GTSNPN and CDR2 SVGIG (reference sequence). V shed 0 bases, J shed 4 bases, and the junction held 3 bases outside the gene matches. The entry originates in a study of human T cells and chemical hapten exposure. The overall study: The sensitizing agent was 2% DPC, placed on about 2 cm by about 2 cm of upper inner arm skin.

The library tagged each cDNA molecule with unique molecular identifiers. MiXCR, run by TCRdb on the RACE reads, gives a single entry per CDR3 protein. The repertoire consists of 140,000 or so distinct CDR3 sequences, with 10% to 15% occurring once and the leading ten covering more than 1.1%. Time point in this sample: patch test 2, 6 weeks after DPC sensitization. As for treatment: therapeutic diphenylcyclopropenone sensitization with weekly scalp DPC. The source material was whole blood, sampled in connection with sensitization to the hapten diphenylcyclopropenone (DPC). This sequence joins TRBV30 and TRBJ1-5; 7 bases agree with TRBD1. The TCR originated in a woman between 45 and 60 years old with alopecia areata. Some clones in this sample may be carry-over from other donors' samples. The CDR3 DNA reads TGTGCCTGGAGTGTTGCCAGGGGGAATCAGCCCCAGCATTTT. Translation gives CAWSVARGNQPQHF.